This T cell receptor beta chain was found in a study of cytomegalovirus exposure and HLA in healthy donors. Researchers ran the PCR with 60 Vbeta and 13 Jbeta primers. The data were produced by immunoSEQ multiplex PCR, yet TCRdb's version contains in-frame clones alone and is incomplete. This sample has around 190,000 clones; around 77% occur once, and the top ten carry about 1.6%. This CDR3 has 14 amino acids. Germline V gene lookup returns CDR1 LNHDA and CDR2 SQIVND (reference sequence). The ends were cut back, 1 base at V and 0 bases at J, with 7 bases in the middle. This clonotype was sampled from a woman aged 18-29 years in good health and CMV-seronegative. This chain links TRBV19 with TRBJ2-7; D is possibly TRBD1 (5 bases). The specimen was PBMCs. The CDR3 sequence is CASSIVGPSYEQYF. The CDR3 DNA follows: TGTGCCAGTAGTATAGTGGGGCCCTCCTACGAGCAGTACTTC. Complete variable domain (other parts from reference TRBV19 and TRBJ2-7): DGGITQSPKYLFRKEGQNVTLSCEQNLNHDAMYWYRQDPGQGLRLIYYSQIVNDFQKGDIAEGYSVSREKKESFPLTVTSAQKNPTAFYLCASSIVGPSYEQYFGPGTRLTVT.